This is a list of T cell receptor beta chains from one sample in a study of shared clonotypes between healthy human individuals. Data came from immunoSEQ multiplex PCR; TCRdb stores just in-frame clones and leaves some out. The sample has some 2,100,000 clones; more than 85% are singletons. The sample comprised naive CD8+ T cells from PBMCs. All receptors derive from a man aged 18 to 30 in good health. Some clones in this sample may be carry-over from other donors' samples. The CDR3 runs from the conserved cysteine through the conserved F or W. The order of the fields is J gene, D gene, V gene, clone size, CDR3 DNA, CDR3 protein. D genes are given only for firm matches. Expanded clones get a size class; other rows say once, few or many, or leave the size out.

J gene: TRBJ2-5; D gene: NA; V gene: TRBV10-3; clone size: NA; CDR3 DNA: TGTGCCATCAGTGACGGGGAGACCCAGTACTTC; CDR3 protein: CAISDGETQYF
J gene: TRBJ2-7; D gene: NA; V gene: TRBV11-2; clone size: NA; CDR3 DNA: TGTGCCAGCAGTGGTCTCTCCTACGAGCAGTACTTC; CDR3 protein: CASSGLSYEQYF
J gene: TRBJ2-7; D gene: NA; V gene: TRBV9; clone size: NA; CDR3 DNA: TGTGCCAGCAGCGCCGGGAACACCTACGAGCAGTACTTC; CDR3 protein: CASSAGNTYEQYF
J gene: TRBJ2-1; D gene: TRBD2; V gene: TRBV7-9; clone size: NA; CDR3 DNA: TGTGCCAGCAGCTTAGCGAGCGGGGATTACAATGAGCAGTTCTTC; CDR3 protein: CASSLASGDYNEQFF
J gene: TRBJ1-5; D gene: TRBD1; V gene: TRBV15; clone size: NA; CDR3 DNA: TGTGCCACCAGCAGGCCACCGGGACAGTCGAATCAGCCCCAGCATTTT; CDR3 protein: CATSRPPGQSNQPQHF
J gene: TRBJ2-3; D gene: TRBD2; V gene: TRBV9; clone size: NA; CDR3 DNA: TGTGCCAGCAGCTTCCGACTAGCGGAGAGCACAGATACGCAGTATTTT; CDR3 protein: CASSFRLAESTDTQYF
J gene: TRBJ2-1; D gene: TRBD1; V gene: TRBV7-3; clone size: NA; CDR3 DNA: TGTGCCAGCAGCTTAGTTGGGCAGGGGGACGGCAATGAGCAGTTCTTC; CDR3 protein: CASSLVGQGDGNEQFF
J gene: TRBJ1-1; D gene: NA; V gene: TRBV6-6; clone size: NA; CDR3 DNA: TGTGCCAGCAGTTCAACACTTCCCACGACTGAAGCTTTCTTT; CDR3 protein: CASSSTLPTTEAFF
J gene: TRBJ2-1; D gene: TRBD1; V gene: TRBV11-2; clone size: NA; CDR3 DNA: TGTGCCAGCAGCACGAAGGACAGGGAATATAACAATGAGCAGTTCTTC; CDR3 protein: CASSTKDREYNNEQFF
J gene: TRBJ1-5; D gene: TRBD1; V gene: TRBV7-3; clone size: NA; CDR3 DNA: TGTGCCAGCAGCTCCGTCCCGGGACAGGGGATAAGGGTTAATCAGCCCCAGCATTTT; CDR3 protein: CASSSVPGQGIRVNQPQHF
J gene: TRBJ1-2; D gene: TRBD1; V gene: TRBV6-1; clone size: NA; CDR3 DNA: TGTGCCAGCAGTGATTCGGGACAGCGGCTTGGCTACACCTTC; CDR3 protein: CASSDSGQRLGYTF
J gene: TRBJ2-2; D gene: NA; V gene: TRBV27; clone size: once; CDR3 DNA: TGTGCCAGCAGTTTTCAGGGGCCCTACACCGGGGAGCTGTTTTTT; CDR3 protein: CASSFQGPYTGELFF